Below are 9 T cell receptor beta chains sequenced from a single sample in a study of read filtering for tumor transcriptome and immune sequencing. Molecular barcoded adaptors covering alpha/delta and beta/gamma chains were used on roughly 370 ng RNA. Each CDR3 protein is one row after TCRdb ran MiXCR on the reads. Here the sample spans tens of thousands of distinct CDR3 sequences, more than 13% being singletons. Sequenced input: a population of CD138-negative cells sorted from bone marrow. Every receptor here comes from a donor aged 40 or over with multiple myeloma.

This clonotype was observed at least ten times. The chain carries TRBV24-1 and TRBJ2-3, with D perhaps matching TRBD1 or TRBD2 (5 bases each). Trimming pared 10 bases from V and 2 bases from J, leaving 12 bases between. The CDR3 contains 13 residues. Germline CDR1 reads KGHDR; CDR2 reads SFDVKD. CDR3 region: CATRGLFTDTQYF. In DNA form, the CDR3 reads TGTGCCACGAGGGGCTTGTTCACAGATACGCAGTATTTT.

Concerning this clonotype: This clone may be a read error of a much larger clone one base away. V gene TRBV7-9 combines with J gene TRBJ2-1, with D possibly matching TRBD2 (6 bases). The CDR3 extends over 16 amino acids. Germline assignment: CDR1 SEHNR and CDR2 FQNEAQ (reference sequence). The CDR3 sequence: CASSPRGGTSGNEQLF. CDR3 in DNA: TGTGCCAGCAGCCCGAGAGGCGGGACGTCAGGTAATGAGCAGCTCTTC.

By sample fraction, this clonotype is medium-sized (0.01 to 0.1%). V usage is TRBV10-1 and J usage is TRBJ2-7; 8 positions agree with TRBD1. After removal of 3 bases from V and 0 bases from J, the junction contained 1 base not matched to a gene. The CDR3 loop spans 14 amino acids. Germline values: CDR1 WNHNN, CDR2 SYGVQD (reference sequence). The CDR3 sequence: CASSDGTGSYEQYF. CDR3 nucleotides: TGCGCCAGCAGTGACGGGACAGGCTCCTACGAGCAGTACTTC.

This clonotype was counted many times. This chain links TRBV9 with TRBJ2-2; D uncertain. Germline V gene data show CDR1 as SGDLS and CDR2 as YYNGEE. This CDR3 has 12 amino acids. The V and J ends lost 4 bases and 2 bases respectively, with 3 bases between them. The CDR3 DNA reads TGTGCCAGCAGCATTAACACCGGGGAGCTGTTTTTT. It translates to CASSINTGELFF.

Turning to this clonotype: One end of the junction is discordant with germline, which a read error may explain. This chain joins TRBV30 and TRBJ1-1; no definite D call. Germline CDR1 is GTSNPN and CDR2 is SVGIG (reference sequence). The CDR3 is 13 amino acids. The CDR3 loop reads CAWNTGKHTVAFF. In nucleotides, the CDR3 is TGTGCCTGGAATACGGGGAAACACACTGTAGCTTTCTTT. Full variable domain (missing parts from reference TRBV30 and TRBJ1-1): SQTIHQWPATLVQPVGSPLSLECTVEGTSNPNLYWYRQAAGRGLQLLFYSVGIGQISSEVPQNLSASRPQDRQFILSSKKLLLSDSGFYLCAWNTGKHTVAFFGQGTRLTVV.

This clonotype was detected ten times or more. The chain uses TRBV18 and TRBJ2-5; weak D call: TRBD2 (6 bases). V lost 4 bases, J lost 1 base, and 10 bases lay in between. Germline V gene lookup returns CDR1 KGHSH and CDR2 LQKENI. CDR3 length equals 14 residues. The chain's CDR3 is CASSQGLFQETQYF. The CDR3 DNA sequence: TGTGCCAGCTCACAGGGACTGTTCCAAGAGACCCAGTACTTC.

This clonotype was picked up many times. The CDR3 DNA sequence: TGTGCCAGCAGCGACGGGACGGCGAGGGTGAACACTGAAGCTTTCTTT. This translates into CASSDGTARVNTEAFF. The V gene is TRBV2, the J gene TRBJ1-1, with D perhaps TRBD1 (5 bases). There are 16 residues in the CDR3. V was cut by 6 bases and J by 0 bases, with 17 bases left in between. Germline V gene data show CDR1 as SNHLY and CDR2 as FYNNEI. The full variable domain, rest sourced from reference TRBV2 and TRBJ1-1, is EPEVTQTPSHQVTQMGQEVILRCVPISNHLYFYWYRQILGQKVEFLVSFYNNEISEKSEIFDDQFSVERPDGSNFTLKIRSTKLEDSAMYFCASSDGTARVNTEAFFGQGTRLTVV.

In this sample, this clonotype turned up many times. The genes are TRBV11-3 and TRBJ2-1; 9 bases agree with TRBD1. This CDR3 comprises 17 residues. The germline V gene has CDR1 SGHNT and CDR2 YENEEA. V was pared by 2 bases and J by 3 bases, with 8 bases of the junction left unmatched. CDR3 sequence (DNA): TGTGCCAGCAGCTTAAGGACAGGGGAAACTGTCTACAATGAGCAGTTCTTC. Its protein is CASSLRTGETVYNEQFF.

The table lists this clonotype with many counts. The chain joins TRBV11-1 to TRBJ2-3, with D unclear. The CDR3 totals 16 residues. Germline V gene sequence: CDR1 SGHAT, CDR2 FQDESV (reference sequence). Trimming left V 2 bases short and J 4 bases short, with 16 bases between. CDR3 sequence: CASSLNGRRAADTQYF. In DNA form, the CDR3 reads TGTGCCAGCAGCTTAAATGGCAGACGTGCAGCAGATACGCAGTATTTT. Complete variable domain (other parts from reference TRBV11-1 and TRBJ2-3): EAEVAQSPRYKITEKSQAVAFWCDPISGHATLYWYRQILGQGPELLVQFQDESVVDDSQLPKDRFSAERLKGVDSTLKIQPAELGDSAMYLCASSLNGRRAADTQYFGPGTRLTVL.